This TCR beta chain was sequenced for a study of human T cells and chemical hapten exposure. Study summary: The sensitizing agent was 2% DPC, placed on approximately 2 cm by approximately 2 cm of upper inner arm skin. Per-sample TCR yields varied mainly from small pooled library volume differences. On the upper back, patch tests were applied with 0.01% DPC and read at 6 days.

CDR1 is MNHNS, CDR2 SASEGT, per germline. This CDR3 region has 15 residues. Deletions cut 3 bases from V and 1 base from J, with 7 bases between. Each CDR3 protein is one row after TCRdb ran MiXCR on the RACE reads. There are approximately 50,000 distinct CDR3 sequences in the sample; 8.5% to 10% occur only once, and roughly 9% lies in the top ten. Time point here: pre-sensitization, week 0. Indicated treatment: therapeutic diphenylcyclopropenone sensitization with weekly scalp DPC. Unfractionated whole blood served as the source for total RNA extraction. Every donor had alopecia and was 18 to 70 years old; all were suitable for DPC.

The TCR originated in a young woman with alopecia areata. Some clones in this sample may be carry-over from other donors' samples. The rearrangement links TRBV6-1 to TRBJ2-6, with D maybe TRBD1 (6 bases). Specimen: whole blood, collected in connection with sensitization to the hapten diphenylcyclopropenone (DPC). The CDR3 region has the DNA TGTGCCAGCAGTGAGGGGGCGTCTGGGGCCAACGTCCTGACTTTC. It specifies CASSEGASGANVLTF.